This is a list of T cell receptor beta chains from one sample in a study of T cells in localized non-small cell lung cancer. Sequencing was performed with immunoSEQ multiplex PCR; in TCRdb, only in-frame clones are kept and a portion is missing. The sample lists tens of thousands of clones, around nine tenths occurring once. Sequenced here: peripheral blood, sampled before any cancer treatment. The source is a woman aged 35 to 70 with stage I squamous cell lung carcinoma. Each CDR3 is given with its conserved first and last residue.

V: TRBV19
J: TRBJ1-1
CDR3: CASSTGRNTEAFF

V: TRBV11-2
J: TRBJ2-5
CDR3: CASSLPESGFQETQYF

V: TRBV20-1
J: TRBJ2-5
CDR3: CSAPETQYF

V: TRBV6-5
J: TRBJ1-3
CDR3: CASGPLQISGNTIYF

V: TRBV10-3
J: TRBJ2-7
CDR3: CAIRYRQGATYEQYF

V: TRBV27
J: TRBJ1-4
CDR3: CASSRQGEEKLFF

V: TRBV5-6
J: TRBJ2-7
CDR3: CASSPDTNYEQYF

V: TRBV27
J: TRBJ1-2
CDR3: CASSSRQGGNYGYTF

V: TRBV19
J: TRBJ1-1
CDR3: CASSRGREVQGTEAFF

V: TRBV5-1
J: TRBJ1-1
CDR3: CASSSQGLEAFF

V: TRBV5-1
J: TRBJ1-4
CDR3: CASSLGPGGVGEKKLFF

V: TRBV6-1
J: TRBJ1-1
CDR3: CASRTGTGEGQAFF

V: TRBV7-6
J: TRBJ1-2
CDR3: CASSAGQGLYGYTF

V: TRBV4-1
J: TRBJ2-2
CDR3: CASSQVHPPGELFF

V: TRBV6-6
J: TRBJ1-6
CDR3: CASKGPSPLHF

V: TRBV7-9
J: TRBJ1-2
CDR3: CASSSPGTSGNYGYTF

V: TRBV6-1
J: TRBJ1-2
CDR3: CASSLDSLYGYTF

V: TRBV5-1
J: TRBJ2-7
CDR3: CASSQPYVSYEQYF

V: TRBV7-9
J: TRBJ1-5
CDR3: CASSLNGAWQPQHF

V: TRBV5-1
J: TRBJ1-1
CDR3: CASSLTENTEAFF

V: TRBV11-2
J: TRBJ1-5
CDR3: CASSLGRTGSNQPQHF

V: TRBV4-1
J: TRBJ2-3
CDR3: CASSPGRNREADTQYF

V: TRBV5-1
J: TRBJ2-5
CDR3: CASRSVVGGQETQYF

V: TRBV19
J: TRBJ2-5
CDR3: CASSIQYQETQYF

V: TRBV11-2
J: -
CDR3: CASNAWGPTYEQYF

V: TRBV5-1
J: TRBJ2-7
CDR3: CASSLDRGRYEQYF

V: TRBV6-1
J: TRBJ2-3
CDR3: CAGGGQSTDTQYF

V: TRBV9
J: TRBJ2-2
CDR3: CASSVTGDSRTGELFF

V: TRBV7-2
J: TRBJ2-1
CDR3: CASSTRTSGGFEQFF

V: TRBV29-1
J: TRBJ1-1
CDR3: CSGSRGQNTEAFF

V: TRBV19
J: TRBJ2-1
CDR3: CASSIPGSVFEQFF

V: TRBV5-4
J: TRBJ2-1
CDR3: CASSLGQFSYNEQFF

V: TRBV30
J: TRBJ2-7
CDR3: CAWSVGTAFYEQYF

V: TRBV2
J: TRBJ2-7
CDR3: CASSGGRTYEQYF

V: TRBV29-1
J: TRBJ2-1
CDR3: CSGAEDADNEQFF

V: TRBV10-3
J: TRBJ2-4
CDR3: CAISESSGAAKNIQYF

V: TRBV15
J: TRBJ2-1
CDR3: CATSRVTARGGEQFF

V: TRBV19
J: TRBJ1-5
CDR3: CASSIRHLPGQPQHF

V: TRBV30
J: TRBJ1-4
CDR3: CAWAHKGRNEKLFF

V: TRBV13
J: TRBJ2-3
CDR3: CASSLGQDRTDTQYF

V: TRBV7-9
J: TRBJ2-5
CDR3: CASSQGQRQETQYF

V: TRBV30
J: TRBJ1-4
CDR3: CAWRIQGVGEKLFF

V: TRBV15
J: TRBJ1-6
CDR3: CATSVGNSPLHF

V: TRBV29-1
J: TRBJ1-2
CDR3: CSVRTGGMVGGYTF

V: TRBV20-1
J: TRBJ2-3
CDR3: CSAFIPDTQYF

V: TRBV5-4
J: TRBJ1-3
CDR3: CASGIFSGNTIYF

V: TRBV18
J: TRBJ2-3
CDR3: CASSPPEGKDTQYF

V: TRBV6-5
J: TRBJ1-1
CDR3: CASIPTGLMNTEAFF

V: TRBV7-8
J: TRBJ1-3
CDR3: CASSSPTSTAAGTGNTIYF

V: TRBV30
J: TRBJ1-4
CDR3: CAWQYRGLGGEKLFF

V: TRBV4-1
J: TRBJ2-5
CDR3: CASSQSLPVGETQYF